The sequence of this TCR beta chain was determined in a study of CD8 T cells in Susac syndrome. The RNA, roughly 0.45 to 1 ug, was put through reverse transcription using random hexamers. TCR beta CDR3 was amplified by immunoSEQ multiplex PCR. This amplification extended across 54 Vbeta and 13 Jbeta segments. TCRdb called the immunoSEQ multiplex PCR reads again in MiXCR, with one record for every CDR3 protein. The table shows about 200,000 distinct CDR3 sequences, with 90% to 95% occurring only once. In germline, CDR1 is KGHDR, CDR2 SFDVKD. The CDR3 extends over 17 amino acids. V was trimmed by 5 bases and J by 5 bases, leaving 21 bases between them. Sequencing of TCR beta was performed on blood CD8+ and CD4+ T cells. In contrast to the negatively isolated CD8+ and CD4+ T cells, TEMRA cells were FACS-enriched.

The TCR comes from a human donor with multiple sclerosis. V gene TRBV24-1 combines with J gene TRBJ2-1, with a possible D match to TRBD2 (6 bases). Sequencing used CD8+ T cells from PBMCs. The CDR3, as DNA: TGTGCCACCAGTGCCTCCCTCCCAGGGACTCCCAACAATGAGCAGTTCTTC. Encoded protein: CATSASLPGTPNNEQFF.